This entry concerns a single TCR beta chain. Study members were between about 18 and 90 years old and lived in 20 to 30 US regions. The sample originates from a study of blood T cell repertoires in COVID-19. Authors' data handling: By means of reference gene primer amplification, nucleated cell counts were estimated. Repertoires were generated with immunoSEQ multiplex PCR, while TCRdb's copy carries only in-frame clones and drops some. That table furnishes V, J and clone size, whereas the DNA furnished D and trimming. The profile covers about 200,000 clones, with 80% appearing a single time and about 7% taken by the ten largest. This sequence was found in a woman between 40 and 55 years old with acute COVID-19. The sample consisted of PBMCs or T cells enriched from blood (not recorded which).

This CDR3 reads CASVNYPNTGELFF. The CDR3 bases are TGTGCCAGTGTTAACTACCCGAACACCGGGGAGCTGTTTTTT. V usage is TRBV19 and J usage is TRBJ2-2; D ambiguous. The CDR3 extends over 14 amino acids. CDR1 is LNHDA, CDR2 SQIVND, per germline (reference sequence). Trimming removed 8 bases from V and 0 bases from J, with 10 bases in between.